This entry concerns a single T cell receptor beta chain. What it recognizes is unknown. Using eight separate reactions per sample, the authors generated cDNA. The UMIs contained a 6-nucleotide sample barcode. They were added by template switching during cDNA synthesis. TCRdb reworked the 5' RACE reads into one entry per CDR3 protein, no DNA. Here the sample table reports fewer than 350,000 distinct CDR3 sequences. The data derive from a study of monozygotic twins with inflammatory bowel disease. General study findings and limits: Discrimination among different T cell subtypes was not achievable. People with IBD had fewer clonotypes in common with others than healthy twins did, especially with disease activity.

The source is a human donor with ulcerative colitis or Crohn's disease, or a healthy co-twin of an affected twin (not recorded which). The sample consisted of blood.

The CDR3 protein is CAWSGTSGSGQFF. This chain uses TRBV30 with TRBJ2-1; TCRdb proposes TRBD2, but this gene call is untestable without DNA. The length of the CDR3 is 13 residues. Germline V gene lookup returns CDR1 GTSNPN and CDR2 SVGIG (reference sequence).